This T cell receptor beta chain was observed in a study of cytomegalovirus exposure and HLA in healthy donors. About the study: From HLA-typed donors, an early data release held around 80 million unique TCRs.

The PCR had 60 Vbeta and 13 Jbeta primers. Generated by immunoSEQ multiplex PCR, the TCRdb table keeps only in-frame clones and is missing some. This sample yields under 150,000 clones, of which roughly 74% are seen a single time; around 5.9% belongs to the top ten. V was clipped by 3 bases and J by 7 bases; unmatched bases: 7. The CDR3 is 15 amino acids. Germline V gene data show CDR1 as SGHDT and CDR2 as YYEEEE. Study results and caveats: One variant, a missense change in DCLRE1C, was linked in a later analysis to TCR beta V- and J-gene trimming. Reportedly, a later analysis found an Asian-associated ancestry cluster had fewer N-insertions than the approximately 600-donor mean. Productive status was seen about 90% or about 30% of the time for most TCR beta V segments in an earlier analysis.

Concerning this clone: Its cognate antigen is unknown.

The TCR comes from a woman aged 40 to 50 in good health and CMV-seropositive. Sample: PBMCs. The chain couples TRBV5-6 to TRBJ2-1; TRBD2 matches 10 bases. The CDR3 coding sequence is TGTGCCAGCAGCTCCTCTAGCGGGAGTTGGAATGAGCAGTTCTTC. It codes for CASSSSSGSWNEQFF.